The sequence of this TCR beta chain was determined in a study of identical twins. The germline CDR1 and CDR2 sequences are MGHRA and YSYEKL. With 5 bases clipped from V and 6 bases from J, the junction kept 9 bases outside the gene matches. The CDR3 has 15 amino acids. Overall study results and limits: Researchers reported excess low generation probability among twin-shared out-of-frame alpha sequences. Cord blood beta clonotypes that were abundant carried fewer insertions, and memory repertoires showed no such trend.

Every one of the donors was a healthy Caucasian. This clonotype was found a few times. What it binds is not known. A template switching step contributed a universal primer site, while unique molecular identifiers were present in the cDNA. TCRdb reprocessed the 5' RACE reads via MiXCR and lists one record per CDR3 protein. The table shows a few hundred thousand distinct CDR3 sequences, with more than 9.5% occurring only once. A further study also used this sample, focusing on yellow fever vaccine responses in identical twins.

The source of this sequence is a woman younger than 30 in good health. The chain carries TRBV4-1 and TRBJ2-7; 11 positions agree with TRBD1. The sequencing sample was made of memory (CD45RO+) T cells sorted from blood. The CDR3 DNA is TGCGCCAGCAGCACAGCCGGGACAGGGGGTGGCGAGCAGTACTTC. Translation gives CASSTAGTGGGEQYF.